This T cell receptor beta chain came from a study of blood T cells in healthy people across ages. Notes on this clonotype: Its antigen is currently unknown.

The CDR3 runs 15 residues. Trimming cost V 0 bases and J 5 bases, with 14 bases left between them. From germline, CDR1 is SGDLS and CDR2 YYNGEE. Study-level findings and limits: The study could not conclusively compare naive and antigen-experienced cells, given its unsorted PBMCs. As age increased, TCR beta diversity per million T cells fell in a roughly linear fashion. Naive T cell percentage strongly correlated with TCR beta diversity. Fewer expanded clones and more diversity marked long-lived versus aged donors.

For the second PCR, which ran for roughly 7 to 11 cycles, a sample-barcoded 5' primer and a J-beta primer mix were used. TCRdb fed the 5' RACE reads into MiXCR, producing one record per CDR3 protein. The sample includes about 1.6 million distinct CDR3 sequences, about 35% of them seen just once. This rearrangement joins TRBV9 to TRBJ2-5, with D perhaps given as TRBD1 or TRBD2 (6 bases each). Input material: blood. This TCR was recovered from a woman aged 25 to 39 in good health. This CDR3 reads CASSVDVGGMETQYF. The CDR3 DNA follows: TGTGCCAGCAGCGTAGATGTCGGGGGCATGGAGACCCAGTACTTC.